These 25 T cell receptor beta chains were all obtained from the same sample, sequenced in a study of blood T cell repertoires in COVID-19. Method: immunoSEQ multiplex PCR; TCRdb's copy keeps in-frame clones and lacks some. The sample lists some 150,000 clones; roughly 79% were seen once. Sample: peripheral blood. The source is a human donor with acute or convalescent COVID-19. The donor label of this sample is uncertain.

This clone was seen more than once but under ten times. The chain has TRBV15 and TRBJ1-6, with 11 positions matching TRBD1. The V segment lost 0 bases and the J segment 14 bases; nucleotides outside the gene matches: 18. The CDR3 has 19 residues. Germline V gene sequence: CDR1 LNHNV, CDR2 YYDKDF (reference sequence). CDR3 bases: TGTGCCACCAGCAGAGATGTAGTGCTCAAGGGGACAGGGGGTCGAACCCTCCACTTT. It codes for CATSRDVVLKGTGGRTLHF.

The rearrangement joins TRBV5-1 to TRBJ2-5, with D perhaps matching TRBD1 (6 bases). V shed 0 bases and J shed 14 bases, with 11 bases lying between them. CDR1 and CDR2 (germline): SGHRS, YFSETQ. CDR3 length: 11 amino acids. CDR3 nucleotide sequence: TGCGCCAGCAGCTTGGATGGGACAACCTACTTC. It specifies CASSLDGTTYF.

This clone came up once. This chain uses TRBV27 with TRBJ1-1; D is ambiguous. The CDR3 runs 12 residues. Trimming shortened V by 6 bases and J by 5 bases, and 10 bases separated the two germline ends. The germline V gene encodes CDR1 MNHEY and CDR2 SMNVEV (reference sequence). This CDR3 is CASSSYGTEAFF. The CDR3 nucleotides are TGTGCCAGCAGCTCCTACGGGACTGAAGCTTTCTTT.

V usage is TRBV18 and J usage is TRBJ2-3; D may be TRBD2 (5 bases). Trimming cost V 6 bases and J 3 bases, with 16 bases left between them. The V gene's germline CDR1 is KGHSH and CDR2 LQKENI. The CDR3 spans 15 residues. This CDR3 is CASSPPGVRTDTQYF. The CDR3 coding sequence is TGTGCCAGCTCTCCCCCCGGGGTAAGGACAGATACGCAGTATTTT.

The chain joins TRBV7-3 to TRBJ1-1, with a possible D match to TRBD1 (5 bases). Trimming removed 5 bases from V and 1 base from J, with 8 bases in between. The CDR3 contains 13 residues. Germline CDR1 is SGHTA and CDR2 is FQGTGA. In DNA form, the CDR3 reads TGTGCCAGCAGCATCAGGGAGAACACTGAAGCTTTCTTT. This gives the protein CASSIRENTEAFF.

The gene calls are TRBV7-3 and TRBJ1-1, with D possibly matching TRBD1 (6 bases). The V and J ends lost 4 bases and 1 base respectively, with 7 bases between them. Germline V gene lookup returns CDR1 SGHTA and CDR2 FQGTGA. The CDR3 runs to 13 residues. The CDR3 loop is CASSSQGNTEAFF. Here the CDR3 DNA reads TGTGCCAGCAGCTCACAGGGGAACACTGAAGCTTTCTTT.

The rearrangement uses TRBV24-1 and TRBJ1-1; D not certain. The CDR3 totals 11 residues. V lost 0 bases, J lost 9 bases, and 4 bases lay in between. Per germline, CDR1 KGHDR and CDR2 SFDVKD. As DNA, the CDR3 is TGTGCCACCAGTGATTTGAGCCAAGCTTTCTTT. This translates into CATSDLSQAFF.

The genes are TRBV21-1 and TRBJ1-6. TRBV21-1 is a listed pseudogene. The CDR3 contains 17 residues. The CDR3 protein is CASSSSSGRGYNSPLHF. The CDR3 DNA follows: TGTGCCAGCAGCTCCTCTAGCGGCAGGGGATATAATTCACCCCTCCACTTT.

The chain joins TRBV7-3 to TRBJ2-3; possible D gene TRBD2, 6 bases. Germline V gene sequence: CDR1 SGHTA, CDR2 FQGTGA. Trimming stripped 2 bases from V and 2 bases from J, with 8 bases between. This CDR3 region has 14 residues. The CDR3 region has the DNA TGTGCCAGCAGCTTAGGAGGGATCACAGATACGCAGTATTTT. This encodes CASSLGGITDTQYF.

The chain joins TRBV25-1 to TRBJ1-6; 12 bases match TRBD1. Germline V gives CDR1 MGHDK, CDR2 SYGVNS. The CDR3 spans 18 residues. Trimming cost V 1 base and J 8 bases; bases outside gene matches: 9. The CDR3: CASSESRDRGHLDSPLHF. DNA for the CDR3: TGTGCCAGCAGTGAATCGAGGGACAGGGGGCATTTGGATTCACCCCTCCACTTT.

Here the CDR3 DNA reads TGTGCCAGCAGCTTAACGGGGGGGATGAACGAGCAGTACGTC. This codes for CASSLTGGMNEQYV. The chain couples TRBV5-6 to TRBJ2-7, with 8 nucleotides matching TRBD2. Germline V gene lookup returns CDR1 SGHDT and CDR2 YYEEEE. V was pared by 2 bases and J by 5 bases, with 6 bases of the junction left unmatched. The CDR3 is 14 residues long.

This chain connects TRBV11-3 to TRBJ1-1; D is possibly TRBD1 (5 bases). Germline CDR1 and CDR2: SGHNT and YENEEA. The CDR3 is made up of 14 amino acids. V gave up 5 bases and J gave up 1 base, with 11 bases separating them. The CDR3 is CASSADRQNTEAFF. Written as DNA, the CDR3 is TGTGCCAGCAGCGCCGACAGACAGAACACTGAAGCTTTCTTT.

The chain has TRBV7-9 and TRBJ2-1; possibly TRBD1 for D (5 bases). With 5 bases removed from V and 6 bases from J, the gap between germline ends came to 14 bases. This CDR3 contains 14 residues. Germline V gives CDR1 SEHNR, CDR2 FQNEAQ (reference sequence). The CDR3 DNA reads as TGTGCCAGCAGCCCTGGGGCGCATTCCAATGAGCAGTTCTTC. It is translated as CASSPGAHSNEQFF.

This chain links TRBV11-1 with TRBJ2-3, with D possibly matching TRBD2 (6 bases). This CDR3 region has 14 residues. CDR1 is SGHAT, CDR2 FQDESV, per germline (reference sequence). V was clipped by 6 bases and J by 7 bases, with 17 bases between them. CDR3 in amino acids: CASSLRRDSHTQYF. The CDR3 DNA follows: TGTGCCAGCAGTCTCCGCCGGGACTCCCATACGCAGTATTTT.

For this clone: The sample holds other DNA sequences that translate to the same CDR3. The V gene is TRBV18, the J gene TRBJ1-2, with D perhaps TRBD1 (5 bases). Germline values: CDR1 KGHSH, CDR2 LQKENI. V lost 6 bases and J 5 bases, leaving 13 bases between the germline ends. This CDR3 comprises 13 residues. The CDR3 loop reads CASSPGTEYGYTF. CDR3 sequence (DNA): TGTGCCAGCTCTCCCGGGACTGAATATGGCTACACCTTC.

This clone appeared a few times. The chain is built from TRBV30 and TRBJ1-2; D remains ambiguous. Germline V gives CDR1 GTSNPN, CDR2 SVGIG (reference sequence). The CDR3 loop spans 12 amino acids. Trimming left V 3 bases short and J 8 bases short, with 13 bases between. Here the CDR3 reads CAWRGSGAGYTF. The DNA of the CDR3 is TGTGCCTGGAGAGGTTCAGGCGCGGGCTACACCTTC.

The J gene is TRBJ1-1, the V gene TRBV19; 8 nucleotides match TRBD1. V gave up 5 bases and J gave up 4 bases; unmatched junction bases: 9. The CDR3 contains 15 residues. Germline loops: CDR1 LNHDA, CDR2 SQIVND (reference sequence). CDR3 residues: CASSPRTGTGTEAFF. CDR3 nucleotide sequence: TGTGCCAGTAGTCCCCGGACAGGGACGGGCACTGAAGCTTTCTTT.

The V gene is TRBV30, the J gene TRBJ1-1, with D perhaps TRBD1 (5 bases). Trimming removed 3 bases at V and 0 bases at J, with 11 bases between. The CDR3 has 14 residues. Germline assignment: CDR1 GTSNPN and CDR2 SVGIG (reference sequence). CDR3 sequence reads: CAWRKDTMNTEAFF. For the CDR3, the DNA is TGTGCCTGGAGGAAGGACACAATGAACACTGAAGCTTTCTTT.

This clone has a handful of counts. This CDR3 is also generated by other DNA sequences in the sample. The J gene is TRBJ2-7, the V gene TRBV11-1; no definite D call. Trimming left V 6 bases short and J 3 bases short, with 9 bases between. This CDR3 region has 12 residues. Per germline, CDR1 SGHAT and CDR2 FQDESV (reference sequence). CDR3 sequence reads: CASSPTGYEQYF. CDR3 nucleotide sequence: TGTGCCAGCAGTCCTACTGGCTACGAGCAGTACTTC.

V and J are TRBV9 and TRBJ1-6, with a possible D match to TRBD1 (5 bases). The CDR3 is made up of 14 amino acids. V lost 4 bases to trimming and J lost 11 bases, with 16 bases between them. Germline loops: CDR1 SGDLS, CDR2 YYNGEE. CDR3: CASSWSGGETPLHF. As DNA, the CDR3 is TGTGCCAGCAGCTGGTCGGGAGGGGAGACACCCCTCCACTTT.

This rearrangement joins TRBV30 to TRBJ1-5; 10 positions match TRBD1. The CDR3 is 13 residues long. Germline V gene data show CDR1 as GTSNPN and CDR2 as SVGIG (reference sequence). J gave up 7 bases and V 5 bases, and 5 bases lay outside the gene matches. In DNA, the CDR3 is TGTGCCTGGGCCCTGGACAGGGGGCAGCCCCAGCATTTT. This encodes CAWALDRGQPQHF.

The chain has TRBV10-1 and TRBJ1-1; D remains unclear. The CDR3 consists of 13 residues. The germline gives CDR1 WNHNN, CDR2 SYGVQD (reference sequence). V was clipped by 6 bases and J by 4 bases, with 12 bases between them. The CDR3 region has the DNA TGCGCCAGCAGGATCGGACTTACCACTGAAGCTTTCTTT. Its protein is CASRIGLTTEAFF.

The chain combines TRBV5-1 with TRBJ1-2; 10 bases align to TRBD1. Trimming at V came to 3 bases and at J to 7 bases, leaving 6 bases not matched to a gene. CDR3 size: 14 residues. Germline-derived CDR1 and CDR2 are SGHRS and YFSETQ. The CDR3 here is CASSSRDRGVGYTF. CDR3 coding DNA: TGCGCCAGCAGCTCCCGGGACAGGGGAGTTGGCTACACCTTC.

The gene calls are TRBV9 and TRBJ1-4; perhaps TRBD1 as D (6 bases). The CDR3 has 14 amino acids. CDR1 and CDR2 (germline): SGDLS, YYNGEE. V was pared by 3 bases and J by 4 bases, with 10 bases between. The CDR3 region is CASSATGLNEKLFF. For the CDR3, the DNA is TGTGCCAGCAGCGCCACAGGGCTTAATGAAAAACTGTTTTTT.

The genes are TRBV11-2 and TRBJ2-1; perhaps TRBD2 as D (6 bases). The CDR3 length is 16 residues. Germline V gene data show CDR1 as SGHAT and CDR2 as FQNNGV. Trimming removed 7 bases at V and 6 bases at J, with 22 bases between. The CDR3 protein is CASTPRGTDTANEQFF. CDR3 nucleotides: TGTGCCAGCACCCCACGCGGGACCGACACAGCCAATGAGCAGTTCTTC.